This TCR beta chain was identified during a study of cytomegalovirus exposure and HLA in healthy donors. The donors formed part of the approximately 130-subject validation cohort, distinct from the roughly 630-subject first cohort. Concerning this clone itself: Its antigen is not identified.

Assay: immunoSEQ multiplex PCR; the TCRdb copy retains only in-frame clones and omits some. The sample shows about 200,000 clones, approximately 86% of them seen only once. Deletions cut 10 bases from V and 3 bases from J, with 16 bases between. The CDR3 totals 14 residues. Germline V gene data show CDR1 as ENHRY and CDR2 as SYGVKD. General study findings and limits: First-cohort TCR clusters tended to co-occur in the roughly 120 validation repertoires, a later analysis found. There were some public TCRs occurring in many donors, but most TCR sequences were rare. Researchers catalogued approximately 170 TCR beta chains as cytomegalovirus-associated.

This clonotype originated in a woman aged 18-29 years in good health and CMV-seronegative. The rearrangement joins TRBV10-3 to TRBJ1-5; D remains unclear. Sequenced sample: PBMCs. The CDR3 is CATQRAVNNQPQHF. The CDR3 DNA reads as TGTGCCACCCAGCGGGCAGTCAACAATCAGCCCCAGCATTTT.